This T cell receptor beta chain was identified in a study of tissue T cells after allogeneic stem cell transplantation. Study-level findings and limits: TCR repertoires tracked anatomic similarity, regardless of disease or transplant status.

This clone was counted only a few times. Its target is not known. The genes and germline here are from mouse. Coverage ceases 1 residue before the CDR3 finishes, and the germline J gene fills in the end. The time point denotes: mouse harvest day 7 after allogeneic transplant. Tail vein injection delivered 10^7 T-cell-depleted bone marrow cells and 10^6 splenic CD5+ T cells. The CDR3 spans 13 residues. CDR1 and CDR2 (germline): SGHND, FRSKSL. V gave up 3 bases and J gave up 4 bases, with 10 bases separating them. Libraries were prepared by immunoSEQ multiplex PCR; TCRdb keeps only in-frame clonotypes and omits some of them. The sample records roughly 2,300 clones, 55% being singletons.

The chain joins TRBV15 to TRBJ2-7; D may be TRBD2 (5 bases). This sequence originates from a female BALB/c mouse given C57BL/6 T cells with graft-versus-host disease after an allogeneic hematopoietic cell transplant. Sequencing used spleen. The sequenced CDR3 bases are TGTGCCAGCAGTTTGGGGTGGGGTTATGAACAGTAC. Translating gives CASSLGWGYEQY. The CDR3 in its entirety is CASSLGWGYEQYF.